The T cell receptor beta chain described here comes from a study of blood T cells in healthy people across ages. Next came a second PCR, run for roughly 6 to 11 cycles, which used a sample-barcoded 5' primer along with a J-beta primer mix. Each CDR3 protein gets one entry after TCRdb re-called the 5' RACE reads with MiXCR. The data hold roughly 1.6 million distinct CDR3 sequences, with almost 35% observed a single time. V was cut by 4 bases and J by 0 bases, with 10 bases left in between. The germline V gene encodes CDR1 DFQATT and CDR2 SNEGSKA (reference sequence). The CDR3 has 14 amino acids. This sequence originates from a woman aged 25 to 39 in good health. The material sequenced was blood. This chain joins TRBV20-1 and TRBJ2-4; a weak D match, TRBD2 (5 bases). CDR3 in DNA: TGCAGTGCTAATTCGGGGATAGCCAAAAACATTCAGTACTTC. The encoded protein is CSANSGIAKNIQYF.